The entry that follows covers one TCR beta chain sequence. The sample belongs to a study of cytomegalovirus exposure and HLA in healthy donors. Amplification used 60 Vbeta primers and 13 Jbeta primers. The protocol was immunoSEQ multiplex PCR, while the TCRdb copy is restricted to in-frame clones and leaves out a portion. Among 210,000 or so clones, more than 70% were seen once, and the ten largest hold about 0.45%. The CDR3 sequence is 16 residues long. The ends were cut back, 2 bases at V and 0 bases at J, with 14 bases in the middle. The germline gives CDR1 SGHKS, CDR2 YYEKEE (reference sequence). The sequencing sample was made of PBMCs. The J gene is TRBJ1-1, the V gene TRBV5-5; D not resolved. The receptor's source is a boy aged 5-17 years in good health and CMV-seronegative. The CDR3 sequence: CASSFRLEDLNTEAFF. The DNA for the CDR3 is TGTGCCAGCAGCTTTAGGCTGGAGGATTTGAACACTGAAGCTTTCTTT. Complete variable domain (other parts from reference TRBV5-5 and TRBJ1-1): DAGVTQSPTHLIKTRGQQVTLRCSPISGHKSVSWYQQVLGQGPQFIFQYYEKEERGRGNFPDRFSARQFPNYSSELNVNALLLGDSALYLCASSFRLEDLNTEAFFGQGTRLTVV.